This record concerns one T cell receptor beta chain sequence. The entry originates in a study of blood T cell repertoires in COVID-19. About the study: T cells, B-cell-depleted T cells, or PBMCs provided the cDNA or gDNA that served as material.

The ends were cut back, 4 bases at V and 4 bases at J, with 7 bases in the middle. The CDR3 totals 12 residues. Germline-derived CDR1 and CDR2 are LGHDT and YNNKEL (reference sequence). In the source study's methods: From reference gene primer amplification, estimates of nucleated cell counts were derived. Profiled with immunoSEQ multiplex PCR; TCRdb holds only in-frame clones, not every one. Clonal size and the V and J genes are those of that table, whereas D and trimming came from the DNA. The table records around 250,000 clones, approximately 90% of them present only once. The study recruited people aged about 18 to 89 years across some 23 US areas. Participant-reported clinical history was the basis for cohort assignment.

The sequence was obtained from a human donor in a cohort exposed to, infected with or recovered from COVID-19 (not recorded which). The donor label of this sample is uncertain. The V call is TRBV3-1 (or the pseudogene TRBV3-2), the J call TRBJ1-2, with D perhaps TRBD1 (5 bases). Sample: PBMCs or T cells enriched from blood (not recorded which). For the CDR3, the DNA is TGTGCCAGCAGCCGAGACAGCTATGGCTACACCTTC. It translates to CASSRDSYGYTF.